At least ten counts were recorded for the clone carrying this TCR beta chain. Its antigen is currently unknown. Trimming removed 0 bases from V and 4 bases from J; junction bases left unmatched: 7. Per the germline V gene, CDR1 is DFQATT and CDR2 is SNEGSKA (reference sequence). This CDR3 has 15 residues. In building TCR beta libraries, iRepertoire HTBI primers were used together with Arm-PCR of CDR3 regions. TCRdb independently ran MiXCR on the multiplex PCR reads; one entry per CDR3 protein. The table records about 440,000 distinct CDR3 sequences, around 17% of them present only once. This sample is drawn from a study of regulatory T cells in long-lasting Graves disease. Study observations and caveats: Patients with persistent disease showed a bias toward TRBV28, TRBJ1-2 and TRBJ2-5.

Time point in this sample: newly diagnosed GD, antithyroid drugs for less than 3 months. RNA from PBMCs was the source of the TCR library. The data also belong to a second study, concerning T cells in Graves' hyperthyroidism and ophthalmopathy.

The clonotype was recovered from a woman in her 30s with Graves disease. The sequencing used peripheral blood mononuclear cells (PBMCs), collected at new diagnosis, from a patient treated with antithyroid drugs. The chain is built from TRBV20-1 and TRBJ2-5, with TRBD2 identical over 8 bases. CDR3 region: CSARDLIAGLETQYF. CDR3 sequence (DNA): TGCAGTGCTAGAGATCTAATAGCGGGACTAGAGACCCAGTACTTC.